The 3 T cell receptor beta chains reported below all come from one sample, sequenced in a study of blood T cell repertoires in COVID-19. Libraries were prepared by immunoSEQ multiplex PCR; TCRdb keeps only in-frame clonotypes and omits some of them. The data contain roughly 230,000 clones, 75% to 90% of them seen just once; the ten biggest clones take up 3.5% to 5.5%. Sequenced sample: peripheral blood. The receptors come from a woman aged 35 to 49 who had recovered from COVID-19.

The rearrangement joins TRBV15 to TRBJ1-1; unclear D gene. The length of the CDR3 is 16 residues. The V end was cut by 6 bases, the J end by 4 bases, with 21 bases between. Germline V lookup: CDR1 LNHNV, CDR2 YYDKDF (reference sequence). The CDR3 loop is CATRDPGNTRGTEAFF. Here the CDR3 DNA reads TGTGCCACCAGGGACCCGGGAAACACTCGTGGCACTGAAGCTTTCTTT.

CDR3 in amino acids: CASSVGSSLRTDTQYF. CDR3 nucleotide sequence: TGTGCCAGCAGCGTGGGGAGCAGTCTTAGGACAGATACGCAGTATTTT. The gene calls are TRBV9 and TRBJ2-3; a possible D gene is TRBD2 (5 bases). The CDR3 contains 16 residues. V lost 2 bases to trimming and J lost 3 bases, with 16 bases between them. Germline V gives CDR1 SGDLS, CDR2 YYNGEE.

V gene TRBV7-2 combines with J gene TRBJ2-5; tentative D call: TRBD2 (5 bases). Trimming pared 5 bases from V and 5 bases from J, leaving 12 bases between. Per germline, CDR1 SGHTA and CDR2 FQGNSA. The CDR3 covers 13 residues. In DNA, the CDR3 is TGTGCCAGCAGCCGGCAAGGGAGCGAGACCCAGTACTTC. It specifies CASSRQGSETQYF.